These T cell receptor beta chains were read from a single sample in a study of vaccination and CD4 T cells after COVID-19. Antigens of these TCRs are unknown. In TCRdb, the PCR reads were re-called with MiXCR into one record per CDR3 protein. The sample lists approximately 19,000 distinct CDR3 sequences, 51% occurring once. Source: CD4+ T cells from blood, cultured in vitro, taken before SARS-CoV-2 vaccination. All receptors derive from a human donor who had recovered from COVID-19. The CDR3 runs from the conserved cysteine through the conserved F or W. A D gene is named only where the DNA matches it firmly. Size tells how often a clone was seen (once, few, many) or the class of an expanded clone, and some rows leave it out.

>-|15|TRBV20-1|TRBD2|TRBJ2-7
CSAILPGTSGNGQYF
TGCAGTGCTATTCTCCCCGGGACTAGCGGGAACGGGCAGTACTTC
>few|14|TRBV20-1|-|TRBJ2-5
CSARDQRGGETQYF
TGCAGTGCTAGAGATCAGCGAGGGGGGGAGACCCAGTACTTC
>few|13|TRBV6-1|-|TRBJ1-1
CASSRGQSSEAFF
TGTGCCAGCAGCAGAGGACAGTCATCTGAAGCTTTCTTT
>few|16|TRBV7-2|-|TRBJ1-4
CASSLTSVGPNEKLFF
TGTGCCAGCAGCTTAACGAGTGTGGGCCCTAATGAAAAACTGTTTTTT
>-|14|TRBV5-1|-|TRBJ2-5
CASSLGDMLETQYF
TGCGCCAGCAGCTTGGGAGACATGCTGGAGACCCAGTACTTC
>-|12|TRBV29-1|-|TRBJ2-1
CSVDRWGGEQFF
TGCAGCGTTGATCGTTGGGGCGGTGAGCAGTTCTTC
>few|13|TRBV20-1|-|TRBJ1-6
CSASHAVDSPLHF
TGCAGTGCTAGTCATGCAGTAGATTCACCCCTCCACTTT
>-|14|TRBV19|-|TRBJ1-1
CASSFLMMHTEAFF
TGTGCCAGTAGTTTCCTCATGATGCACACTGAAGCTTTCTTT
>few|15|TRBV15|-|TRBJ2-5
CATSRDLGSQETQYF
TGTGCCACCAGCAGAGATCTGGGGTCCCAAGAGACCCAGTACTTC
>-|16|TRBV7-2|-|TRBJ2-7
CASSLFTGLSTYEQYF
TGTGCCAGCAGCCTTTTTACGGGTCTCTCCACCTACGAGCAGTACTTC
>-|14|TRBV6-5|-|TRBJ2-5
CASSYGRRGETQYF
TGTGCCAGCAGTTACGGAAGGCGTGGGGAGACCCAGTACTTC
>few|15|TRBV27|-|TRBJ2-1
CASTAGRGGINEQFF
TGTGCCAGCACCGCCGGCAGGGGGGGAATAAATGAGCAGTTCTTC
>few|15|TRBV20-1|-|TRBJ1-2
CSARKDSLAIYGYTF
TGCAGTGCTAGAAAGGACAGTCTAGCGATCTATGGCTACACCTTC
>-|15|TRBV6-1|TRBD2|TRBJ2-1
CASTEVGTSVDEQFF
TGTGCCAGCACCGAAGTAGGGACTAGCGTCGATGAGCAGTTCTTC
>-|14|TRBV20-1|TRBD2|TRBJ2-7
CSASLNSGNYEQYF
TGCAGTGCTAGTTTGAATAGCGGGAACTACGAGCAGTACTTC
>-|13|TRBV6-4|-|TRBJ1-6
CASSEGESSPLHF
TGTGCCAGCAGTGAAGGGGAAAGTTCACCCCTCCACTTT
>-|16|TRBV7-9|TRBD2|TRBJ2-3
CASSPTLASSTDTQYF
TGTGCCAGCAGCCCCACACTAGCGTCTAGCACAGATACGCAGTATTTT
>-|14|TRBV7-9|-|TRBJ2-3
CASSFAGARDTQYF
TGTGCCAGCAGCTTCGCAGGGGCAAGGGATACGCAGTATTTT
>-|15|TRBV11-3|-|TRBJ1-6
CASSPVPVNNSPLHF
TGTGCCAGCAGCCCCGTCCCAGTGAATAATTCACCCCTCCACTTT
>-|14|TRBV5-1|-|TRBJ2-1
CASSIPIGNNEQFF
TGCGCCAGCAGCATTCCTATCGGAAACAATGAGCAGTTCTTC
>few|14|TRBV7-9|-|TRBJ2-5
CASRSLGSGETQYF
TGTGCCAGCAGGTCGTTGGGGAGTGGAGAGACCCAGTACTTC
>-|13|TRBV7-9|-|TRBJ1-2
CASSLGTFDGYTF
TGTGCCAGCAGTCTCGGGACGTTCGATGGCTACACCTTC
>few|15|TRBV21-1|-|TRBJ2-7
CASSAGTSGTYEQYF
TGTGCCAGCAGCGCAGGGACTAGCGGGACCTACGAGCAGTACTTC
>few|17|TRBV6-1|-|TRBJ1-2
CASSDLYRTGANYGYTF
TGTGCCAGCAGTGACCTGTACCGAACCGGCGCTAACTATGGCTACACCTTC
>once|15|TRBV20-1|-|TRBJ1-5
CSAREGGLSDQPQHF
TGCAGTGCCCGAGAGGGGGGCCTTAGCGATCAGCCCCAGCATTTT
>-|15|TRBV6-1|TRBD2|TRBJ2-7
CASTTPGLVGYEQYF
TGTGCCAGCACCACACCGGGACTAGTGGGCTACGAGCAGTACTTC
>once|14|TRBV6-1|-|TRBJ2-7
CASTSIVSSYEQYF
TGTGCCAGCACCAGTATAGTGAGCTCCTACGAGCAGTACTTC
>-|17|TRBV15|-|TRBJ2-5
CATSRGRIPSHQETQYF
TGTGCCACCAGCAGAGGCCGCATACCCAGCCACCAAGAGACCCAGTACTTC